This T cell receptor beta chain originates from a study of preoperative IRX-2 immunotherapy in early breast cancer. Per the germline V gene, CDR1 is MNHGY and CDR2 is SAAAGT. V dropped 5 bases and J dropped 7 bases, with 14 bases sitting between them. The CDR3 runs 13 residues. Treatment in this sample: preoperative locoregional IRX-2 cytokine immunotherapy. The data were produced by immunoSEQ multiplex PCR, yet TCRdb's version contains in-frame clones alone and is incomplete. The sample consists of about 98,000 clones, approximately 90% of them appearing once. Specimen: tumor tissue, collected after IRX-2 immunotherapy. This clonotype was sampled from a human donor with breast cancer. The chain uses TRBV6-8 and TRBJ1-2; a weak D match, TRBD1 (6 bases). The DNA of the CDR3 is TGTGCCAGCAGTATGGCAGGGGATGGTGGCTACACCTTC. It codes for CASSMAGDGGYTF.